The 5 T cell receptor beta chains in this list originate from one sample, sequenced in a study of neurological immune-mediated disorders. TCRdb recomputed calls from the 5' RACE reads with MiXCR, one row per CDR3 protein. Of some 30,000 distinct CDR3 sequences listed, roughly 21% are singletons. The sample was PBMCs. Source of these receptors: a woman aged 55-69 years in good health.

This clonotype was picked up many times. CDR3 in amino acids: CASSWSQIYNEQFF. CDR3 in DNA: TGCGCCAGCAGCTGGTCGCAGATCTACAATGAGCAGTTCTTC. The chain links TRBV5-1 to TRBJ2-1; the D is unclear. V gave up 3 bases and J gave up 3 bases, with 10 bases separating them. CDR1 is SGHRS and CDR2 is YFSETQ in the germline V gene. This CDR3 is built from 14 residues.

This CDR3 is CASSDPRTRTDTQYF. The CDR3 coding sequence is TGTGCCAGCAGCGACCCACGGACAAGAACAGATACGCAGTATTTT. The chain uses TRBV12-3 or TRBV12-4 and TRBJ2-3, with D perhaps matching TRBD1 (5 bases). V was clipped by 6 bases and J by 3 bases, with 16 bases between them. This CDR3 is built from 15 residues.

The chain couples TRBV30 to TRBJ2-7, with unresolved D. This CDR3 region has 8 residues. Trimming stripped 8 bases from V and 4 bases from J, with 3 bases between. CDR1 GTSNPN and CDR2 SVGIG come from the germline V gene (reference sequence). The chain's CDR3 is CAQYEQYF. The CDR3 region has the DNA TGTGCCCAATACGAGCAGTACTTC. Variable domain in full (rest from reference TRBV30 and TRBJ2-7): SQTIHQWPATLVQPVGSPLSLECTVEGTSNPNLYWYRQAAGRGLQLLFYSVGIGQISSEVPQNLSASRPQDRQFILSSKKLLLSDSGFYLCAQYEQYFGPGTRLTVT.

A few counts support this clonotype. A much bigger clone sits one base away, suggesting this may be a read error. The CDR3 spells CASCGSPIGDQFF. CDR3 DNA: TGTGCCAGCTGTGGTAGTCCGATTGGGGATCAGTTCTTC. The chain carries TRBV2 and TRBJ2-1; D not resolved. This CDR3 has 13 amino acids. Germline lookup yields CDR1 SNHLY and CDR2 FYNNEI. The V end was cut by 8 bases, the J end by 13 bases, with 21 bases between. Full variable domain (rest looked up from reference TRBV2 and TRBJ2-1): EPEVTQTPSHQVTQMGQEVILRCVPISNHLYFYWYRQILGQKVEFLVSFYNNEISEKSEIFDDQFSVERPDGSNFTLKIRSTKLEDSAMYFCASCGSPIGDQFFGPGTRLTVL.

In this sample, this clonotype turned up many times. The chain is built from TRBV20-1 and TRBJ1-5; perhaps TRBD1 as D (5 bases). The V gene lost 1 base and the J gene lost 0 bases, with 13 bases spanning the gap. Germline assignment: CDR1 DFQATT and CDR2 SNEGSKA (reference sequence). This CDR3 is built from 16 residues. The CDR3 DNA reads as TGCAGTGCTAGAGGTCGACGGACATATAGCAATCAGCCCCAGCATTTT. This translates into CSARGRRTYSNQPQHF.